This record concerns one TCR beta chain sequence. Its antigen is still unknown. Other DNA sequences in the sample encode the same CDR3. As to time point: baseline, week 1 (first vaccination visit). Treatment specified: pre-vaccination baseline after standard-of-care therapy. New IDH1-mutant, ATRX-lost WHO grade 3 or 4 astrocytomas occurred in donors. The record originates from a study of a mutant IDH1 vaccine in newly diagnosed glioma. As for the study in general: Males made up about 60% and females roughly 40% of treated patients, whose mean age was around 41 years. The therapy given earlier, which was standard therapy, consisted of radiotherapy, temozolomide, or both, and most of the patients received both.

CDR3 length: 13 amino acids. The ends were cut back, 0 bases at V and 1 base at J, with 4 bases in the middle. Germline V gene data show CDR1 as SGHRS and CDR2 as YFSETQ. Sequencing used immunoSEQ multiplex PCR; TCRdb keeps in-frame clones, though not all of them. The table shows tens of thousands of clones, with 83% occurring only once. Study outcomes and limitations: Pseudoprogression seemed unrelated to changes in top peripheral T cell clonotypes.

The chain has TRBV5-1 and TRBJ1-2; D gene ambiguous. Sequenced material: PBMCs, taken from a glioma patient treated with radiotherapy, temozolomide or both. The clonotype originates from a woman in her 50s with glioma. This CDR3 reads CASSLVGNYGYTF. CDR3 bases: TGCGCCAGCAGCTTGGTTGGTAACTATGGCTACACCTTC.